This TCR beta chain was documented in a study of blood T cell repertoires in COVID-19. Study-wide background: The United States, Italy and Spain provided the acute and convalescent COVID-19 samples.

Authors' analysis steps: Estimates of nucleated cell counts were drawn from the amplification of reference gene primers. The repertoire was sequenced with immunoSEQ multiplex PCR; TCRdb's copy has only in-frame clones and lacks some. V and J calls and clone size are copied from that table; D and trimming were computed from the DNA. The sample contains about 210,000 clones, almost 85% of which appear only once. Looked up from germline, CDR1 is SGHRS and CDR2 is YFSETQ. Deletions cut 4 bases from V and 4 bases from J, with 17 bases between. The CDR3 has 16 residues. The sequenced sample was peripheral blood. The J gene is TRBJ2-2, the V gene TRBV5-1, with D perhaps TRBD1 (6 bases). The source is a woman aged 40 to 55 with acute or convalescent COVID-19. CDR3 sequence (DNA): TGCGCCAGCAGCCCGTCCGGGACATTACGCACCGGGGAGCTGTTTTTT. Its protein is CASSPSGTLRTGELFF.